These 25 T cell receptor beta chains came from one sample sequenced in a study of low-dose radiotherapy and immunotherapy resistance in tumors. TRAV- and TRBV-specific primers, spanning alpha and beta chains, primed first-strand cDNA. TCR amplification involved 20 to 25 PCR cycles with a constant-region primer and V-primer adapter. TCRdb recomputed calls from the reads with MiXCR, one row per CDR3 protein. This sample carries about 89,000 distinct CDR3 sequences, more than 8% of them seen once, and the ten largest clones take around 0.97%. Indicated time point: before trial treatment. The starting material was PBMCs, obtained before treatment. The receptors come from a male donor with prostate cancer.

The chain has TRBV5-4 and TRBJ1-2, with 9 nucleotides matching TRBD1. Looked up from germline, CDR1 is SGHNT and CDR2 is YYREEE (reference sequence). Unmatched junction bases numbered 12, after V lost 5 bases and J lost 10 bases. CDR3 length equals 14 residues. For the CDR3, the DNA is TGTGCCAGCAGAGGACAGGGGCCCCTTAGGGACTACACCTTC. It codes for CASRGQGPLRDYTF.

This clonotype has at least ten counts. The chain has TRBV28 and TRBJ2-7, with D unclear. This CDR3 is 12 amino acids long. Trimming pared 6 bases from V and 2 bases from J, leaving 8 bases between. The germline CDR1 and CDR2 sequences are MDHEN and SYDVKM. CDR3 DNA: TGTGCCAGCAGCTCCCCCGCCTACGAGCAGTACTTC. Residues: CASSSPAYEQYF. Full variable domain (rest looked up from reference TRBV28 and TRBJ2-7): DVKVTQSSRYLVKRTGEKVFLECVQDMDHENMFWYRQDPGLGLRLIYFSYDVKMKEKGDIPEGYSVSREKKERFSLILESASTNQTSMYLCASSSPAYEQYFGPGTRLTVT.

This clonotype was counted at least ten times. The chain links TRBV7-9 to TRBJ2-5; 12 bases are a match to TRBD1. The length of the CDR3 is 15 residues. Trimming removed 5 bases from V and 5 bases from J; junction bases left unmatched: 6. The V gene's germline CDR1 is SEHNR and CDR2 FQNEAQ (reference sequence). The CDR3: CASSPGTGGSETQYF. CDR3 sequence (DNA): TGTGCCAGCAGCCCCGGGACAGGGGGCTCCGAGACCCAGTACTTC.

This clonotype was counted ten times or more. CDR3 loop: CSAQNRGGGVGSTEAFF. The DNA of the CDR3 is TGCAGTGCTCAAAACAGGGGAGGGGGGGTAGGCAGCACTGAAGCTTTCTTT. V and J are TRBV20-1 and TRBJ1-1; TRBD1 matches at 7 bases. V lost 5 bases, J lost 4 bases, and 19 bases stayed unmatched. CDR1 DFQATT and CDR2 SNEGSKA come from the germline V gene (reference sequence). CDR3 length equals 17 residues.

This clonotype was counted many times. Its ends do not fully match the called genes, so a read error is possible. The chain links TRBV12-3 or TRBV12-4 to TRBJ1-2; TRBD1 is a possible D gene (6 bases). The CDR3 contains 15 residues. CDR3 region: CASRFAGAINYGYTF. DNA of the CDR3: TGTGCCAGCCGTTTCGCGGGGGCCATCAACTATGGCTACACCTTC.

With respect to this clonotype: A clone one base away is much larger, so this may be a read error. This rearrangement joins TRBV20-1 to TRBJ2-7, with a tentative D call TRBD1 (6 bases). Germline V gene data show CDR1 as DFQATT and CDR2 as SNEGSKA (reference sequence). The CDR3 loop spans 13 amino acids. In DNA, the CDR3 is TGCAATGCTCACCAGGGGTTCACCTACGAGCAGTACTTC. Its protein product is CNAHQGFTYEQYF.

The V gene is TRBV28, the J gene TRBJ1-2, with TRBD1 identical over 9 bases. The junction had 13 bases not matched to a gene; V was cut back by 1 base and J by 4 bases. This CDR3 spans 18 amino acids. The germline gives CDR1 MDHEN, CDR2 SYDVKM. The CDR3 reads CASSLFPGQGSGGYGYTF. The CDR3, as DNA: TGTGCCAGCAGTTTATTCCCCGGACAGGGGTCCGGGGGCTATGGCTACACCTTC.

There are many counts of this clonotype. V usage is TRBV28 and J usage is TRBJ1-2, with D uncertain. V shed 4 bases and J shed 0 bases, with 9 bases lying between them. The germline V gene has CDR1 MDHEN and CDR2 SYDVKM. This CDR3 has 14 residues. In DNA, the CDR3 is TGTGCCAGCAGTTCCTCTTACCCTAACTATGGCTACACCTTC. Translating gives CASSSSYPNYGYTF.

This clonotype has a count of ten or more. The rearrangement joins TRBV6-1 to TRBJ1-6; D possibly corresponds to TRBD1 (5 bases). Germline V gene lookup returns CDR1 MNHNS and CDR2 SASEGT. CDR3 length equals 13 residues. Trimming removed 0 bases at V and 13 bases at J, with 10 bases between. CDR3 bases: TGTGCCAGCAGTGAAGCAGGGGCAGGGCCCCTCCACTTT. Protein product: CASSEAGAGPLHF.

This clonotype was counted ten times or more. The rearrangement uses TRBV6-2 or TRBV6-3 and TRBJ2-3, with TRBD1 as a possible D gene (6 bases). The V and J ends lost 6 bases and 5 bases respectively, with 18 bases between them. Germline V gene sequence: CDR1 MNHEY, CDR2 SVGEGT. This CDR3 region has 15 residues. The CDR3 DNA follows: TGTGCCAGCAGCTCACCGGGCAGGGGAGAAGATACGCAGTATTTT. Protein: CASSSPGRGEDTQYF.

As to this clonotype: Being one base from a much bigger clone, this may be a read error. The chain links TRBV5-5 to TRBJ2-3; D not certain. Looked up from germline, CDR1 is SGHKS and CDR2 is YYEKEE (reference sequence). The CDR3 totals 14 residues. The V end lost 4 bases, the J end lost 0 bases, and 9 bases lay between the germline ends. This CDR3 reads CASSPGRSTDTQYF. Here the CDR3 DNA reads TGTGCCAGCAGCCCCGGGCGGAGCACAGATACGCAGTATTTT.

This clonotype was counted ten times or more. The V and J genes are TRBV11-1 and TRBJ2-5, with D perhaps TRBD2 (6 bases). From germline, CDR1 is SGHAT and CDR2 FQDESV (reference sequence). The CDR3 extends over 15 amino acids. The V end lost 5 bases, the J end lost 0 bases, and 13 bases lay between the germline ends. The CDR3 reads CASSPLATNQETQYF. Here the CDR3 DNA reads TGTGCCAGCAGCCCTCTAGCGACGAACCAAGAGACCCAGTACTTC.

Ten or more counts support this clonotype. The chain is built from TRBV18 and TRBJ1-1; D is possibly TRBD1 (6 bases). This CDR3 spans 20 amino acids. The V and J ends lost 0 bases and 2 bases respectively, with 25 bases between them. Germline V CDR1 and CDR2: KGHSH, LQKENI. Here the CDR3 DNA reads TGTGCCAGCTCACCACCCCTTTTCCGGGGGGCAAGGTCCCTTAACACTGAAGCTTTCTTT. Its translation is CASSPPLFRGARSLNTEAFF.

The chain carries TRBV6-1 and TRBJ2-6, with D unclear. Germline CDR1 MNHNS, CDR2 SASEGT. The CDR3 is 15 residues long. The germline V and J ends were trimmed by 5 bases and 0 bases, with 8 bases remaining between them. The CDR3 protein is CASSSPGSGANVLTF. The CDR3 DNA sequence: TGTGCCAGCAGTAGCCCGGGCTCTGGGGCCAACGTCCTGACTTTC.

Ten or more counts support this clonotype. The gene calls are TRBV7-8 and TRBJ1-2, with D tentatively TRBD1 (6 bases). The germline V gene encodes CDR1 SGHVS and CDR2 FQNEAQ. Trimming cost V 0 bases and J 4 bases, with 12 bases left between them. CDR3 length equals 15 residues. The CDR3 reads CASSLAPDRPYGYTF. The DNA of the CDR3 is TGTGCCAGCAGCTTAGCCCCGGACAGACCCTATGGCTACACCTTC.

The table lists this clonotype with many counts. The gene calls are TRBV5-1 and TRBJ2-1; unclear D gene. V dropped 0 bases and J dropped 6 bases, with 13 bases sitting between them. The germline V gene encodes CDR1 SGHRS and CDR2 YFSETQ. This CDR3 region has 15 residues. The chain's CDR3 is CASSLESASFNEQFF. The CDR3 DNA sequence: TGCGCCAGCAGCTTGGAATCAGCTTCTTTCAATGAGCAGTTCTTC.

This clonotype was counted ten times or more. The DNA of the CDR3 is TGTGCCAGCAGCCTCTACTTTGGGGATGAGCAGTTCTTC. Protein sequence: CASSLYFGDEQFF. The V gene is TRBV4-2, the J gene TRBJ2-1; D gene ambiguous. Germline values: CDR1 LGHNA, CDR2 YNFKEQ. The CDR3 is 13 amino acids. Trimming left V 4 bases short and J 8 bases short, with 12 bases between.

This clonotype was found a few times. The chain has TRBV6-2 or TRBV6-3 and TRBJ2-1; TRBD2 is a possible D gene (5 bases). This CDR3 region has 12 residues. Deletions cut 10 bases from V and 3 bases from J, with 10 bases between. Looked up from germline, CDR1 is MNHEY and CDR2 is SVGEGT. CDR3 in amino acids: CATGLIYNEQFF. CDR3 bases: TGTGCCACTGGACTCATCTACAATGAGCAGTTCTTC.

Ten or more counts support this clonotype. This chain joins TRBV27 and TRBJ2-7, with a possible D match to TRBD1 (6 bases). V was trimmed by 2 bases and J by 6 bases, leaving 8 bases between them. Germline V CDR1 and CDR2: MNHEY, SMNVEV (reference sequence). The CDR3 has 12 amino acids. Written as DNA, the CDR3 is TGTGCCAGCAGTTTAGTAGGGGGCGAGCAGTACTTC. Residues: CASSLVGGEQYF.

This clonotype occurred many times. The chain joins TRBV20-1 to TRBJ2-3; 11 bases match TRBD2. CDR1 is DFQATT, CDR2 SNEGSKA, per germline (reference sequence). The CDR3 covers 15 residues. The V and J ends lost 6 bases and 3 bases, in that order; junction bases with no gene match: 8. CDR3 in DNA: TGCAGTGCCGCCCAGAGACTAGCGGGAACAGATACGCAGTATTTT. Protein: CSAAQRLAGTDTQYF.

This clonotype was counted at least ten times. CDR3 sequence reads: CSGVQGPEYNEQFF. CDR3 DNA: TGCAGCGGCGTACAGGGGCCTGAGTACAATGAGCAGTTCTTC. The chain employs TRBV29-1 and TRBJ2-1; 7 bases are a match to TRBD1. The CDR3 runs 14 residues. Trimming at V came to 7 bases and at J to 4 bases, leaving 10 bases not matched to a gene. Germline assignment: CDR1 SQVTM and CDR2 ANQGSEA.

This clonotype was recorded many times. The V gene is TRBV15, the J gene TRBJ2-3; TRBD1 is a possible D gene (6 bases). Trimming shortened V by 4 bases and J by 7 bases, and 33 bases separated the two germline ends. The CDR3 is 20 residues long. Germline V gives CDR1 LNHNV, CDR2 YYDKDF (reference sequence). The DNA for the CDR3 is TGTGCCACCAGCACCCGGGACACTGACCCCGGGCGGGTAGACACGAATACGCAGTATTTT. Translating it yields CATSTRDTDPGRVDTNTQYF. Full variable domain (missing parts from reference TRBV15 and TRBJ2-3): DAMVIQNPRYQVTQFGKPVTLSCSQTLNHNVMYWYQQKSSQAPKLLFHYYDKDFNNEADTPDNFQSRRPNTSFCFLDIRSPGLGDTAMYLCATSTRDTDPGRVDTNTQYFGPGTRLTVL.

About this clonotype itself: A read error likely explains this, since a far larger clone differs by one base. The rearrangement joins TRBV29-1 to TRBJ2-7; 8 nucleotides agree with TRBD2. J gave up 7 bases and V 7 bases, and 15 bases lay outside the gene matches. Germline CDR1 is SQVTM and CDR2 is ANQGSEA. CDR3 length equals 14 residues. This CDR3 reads CSAGTRPLHNEQYF. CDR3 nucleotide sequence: TGCAGCGCCGGGACTAGGCCTTTACACAATGAGCAGTACTTC.

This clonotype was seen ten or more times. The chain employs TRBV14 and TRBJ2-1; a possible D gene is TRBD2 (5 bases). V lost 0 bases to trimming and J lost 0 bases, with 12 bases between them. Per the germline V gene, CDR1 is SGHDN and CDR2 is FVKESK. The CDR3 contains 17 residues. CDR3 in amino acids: CASSQDTRDYSYNEQFF. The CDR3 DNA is TGTGCCAGCAGCCAAGATACGAGAGACTACTCCTACAATGAGCAGTTCTTC. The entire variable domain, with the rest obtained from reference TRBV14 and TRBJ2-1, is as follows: EAGVTQFPSHSVIEKGQTVTLRCDPISGHDNLYWYRRVMGKEIKFLLHFVKESKQDESGMPNNRFLAERTGGTYSTLKVQPAELEDSGVYFCASSQDTRDYSYNEQFFGPGTRLTVL.

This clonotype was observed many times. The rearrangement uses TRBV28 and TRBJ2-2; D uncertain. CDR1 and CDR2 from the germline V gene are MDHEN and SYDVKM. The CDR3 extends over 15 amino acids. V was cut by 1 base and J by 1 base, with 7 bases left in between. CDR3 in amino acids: CASSLSDKNTGELFF. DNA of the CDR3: TGTGCCAGCAGTTTATCAGACAAGAACACCGGGGAGCTGTTTTTT.